The source of this T cell receptor beta chain is a study of blood T cell repertoires in COVID-19. V shed 4 bases and J 6 bases; nucleotides not matched to a gene: 7. The germline V gene encodes CDR1 LGHNA and CDR2 YSLEER. There are 14 residues in the CDR3. Study processing details: Estimation of nucleated cell counts relied on the amplification of reference gene primers. Sequencing was performed with immunoSEQ multiplex PCR; in TCRdb, only in-frame clones are kept and a portion is missing. That table is the source of V, J and clone size, and D and trimming were worked out from the DNA. This sample carries over 150,000 clones, 80% to 90% of them seen once, and the ten largest clones take about 9.4%.

The receptor was isolated from a woman between 18 and 29 years old who had recovered from COVID-19. Material for sequencing was PBMCs or T cells enriched from blood (not recorded which). J is TRBJ1-1 and V is TRBV4-3, with 8 nucleotides matching TRBD1. The CDR3 spells CASSPGQGLAEAFF. The CDR3 nucleotides are TGCGCCAGCAGCCCAGGACAGGGTCTAGCTGAAGCTTTCTTT.